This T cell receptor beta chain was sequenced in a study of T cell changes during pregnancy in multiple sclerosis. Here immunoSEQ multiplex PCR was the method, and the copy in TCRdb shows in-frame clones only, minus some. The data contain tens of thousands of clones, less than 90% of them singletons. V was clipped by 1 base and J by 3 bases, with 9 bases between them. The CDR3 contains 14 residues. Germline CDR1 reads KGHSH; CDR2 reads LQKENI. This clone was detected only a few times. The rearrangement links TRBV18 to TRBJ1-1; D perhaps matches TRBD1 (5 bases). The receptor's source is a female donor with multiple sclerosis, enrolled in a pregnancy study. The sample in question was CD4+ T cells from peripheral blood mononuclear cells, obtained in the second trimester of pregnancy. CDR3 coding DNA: TGTGCCAGCTCACCACTCACGGGGGACACTGAAGCTTTCTTT. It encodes CASSPLTGDTEAFF.